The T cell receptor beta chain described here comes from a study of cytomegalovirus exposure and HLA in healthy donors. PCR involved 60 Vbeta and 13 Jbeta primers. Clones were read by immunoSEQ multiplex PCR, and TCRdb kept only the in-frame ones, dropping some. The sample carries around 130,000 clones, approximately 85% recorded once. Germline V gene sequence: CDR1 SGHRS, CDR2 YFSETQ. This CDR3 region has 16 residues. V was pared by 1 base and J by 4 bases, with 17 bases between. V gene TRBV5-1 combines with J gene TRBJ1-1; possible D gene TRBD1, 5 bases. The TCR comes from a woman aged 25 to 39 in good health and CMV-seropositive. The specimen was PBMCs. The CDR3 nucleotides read TGCGCCAGCAGCTTGCCAGGGAGGGTGCAGGGCACTGAAGCTTTCTTT. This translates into CASSLPGRVQGTEAFF.